One sample yielded the 22 T cell receptor beta chains listed below, sequenced in a study of shared clonotypes between healthy human individuals. Generated by immunoSEQ multiplex PCR, the TCRdb table keeps only in-frame clones and is missing some. The sample includes some 2.1 million clones, approximately 95% seen only once; the top ten take 0.13%. The specimen was naive CD4+ T cells sorted from blood. Documented subset: CD45RA+ positively selected. Receptors were obtained from a man aged 18 to 30 in good health.

To note about this clone: Other DNA sequences in the sample encode the same CDR3. The rearrangement links TRBV5-1 to TRBJ2-1; 10 nucleotides line up with TRBD2. There are 15 residues in the CDR3. Germline lookup yields CDR1 SGHRS and CDR2 YFSETQ. J was trimmed by 4 bases and V by 3 bases; bases with no gene match: 4. CDR3 DNA sequence: TGCGCCAGCAGCTCAGGACTAGCGGCTTACAATGAGCAGTTCTTC. This sequence encodes CASSSGLAAYNEQFF.

The V and J genes are TRBV5-1 and TRBJ2-5, with D uncertain. V was pared by 0 bases and J by 5 bases, with 11 bases between. CDR1 and CDR2 (germline): SGHRS, YFSETQ. The CDR3 has 14 residues. Here the CDR3 reads CASSLAGSRETQYF. CDR3 coding DNA: TGCGCCAGCAGCTTGGCCGGGTCCCGGGAGACCCAGTACTTC.

The chain joins TRBV28 to TRBJ1-1; no reliable D call. Trimming shortened V by 3 bases and J by 4 bases, and 27 bases separated the two germline ends. Germline V gene lookup returns CDR1 MDHEN and CDR2 SYDVKM. The CDR3 consists of 19 residues. The CDR3 loop is CASSFPQQLFGRYGTEAFF. The CDR3 DNA reads as TGTGCCAGCAGTTTCCCCCAACAGCTTTTTGGGCGATATGGCACTGAAGCTTTCTTT.

As to this clone: This sample also contains other DNA sequences that code for the same CDR3. The rearrangement joins TRBV18 to TRBJ1-3; no reliable D call. This CDR3 region has 14 residues. The V gene lost 2 bases and the J gene lost 0 bases, with 5 bases spanning the gap. The germline CDR1 and CDR2 sequences are KGHSH and LQKENI. CDR3 bases: TGTGCCAGCTCACCAGAGTCCTCTGGAAACACCATATATTTT. This encodes CASSPESSGNTIYF.

The V call is TRBV30, the J call TRBJ1-6; D may be TRBD1 (6 bases). V shed 0 bases and J shed 7 bases, with 13 bases lying between them. Germline V gene sequence: CDR1 GTSNPN, CDR2 SVGIG (reference sequence). This CDR3 is 15 amino acids long. This CDR3 reads CAWSVTGWGNSPLHF. The CDR3 DNA reads as TGTGCCTGGAGTGTTACAGGGTGGGGCAATTCACCCCTCCACTTT. Together with reference TRBV30 and TRBJ1-6, the CDR3 gives the full variable domain: SQTIHQWPATLVQPVGSPLSLECTVEGTSNPNLYWYRQAAGRGLQLLFYSVGIGQISSEVPQNLSASRPQDRQFILSSKKLLLSDSGFYLCAWSVTGWGNSPLHFGNGTRLTVT.

This chain joins TRBV25-1 and TRBJ2-1; 8 bases map to TRBD2. The trim removed 1 base at V and 1 base at J, leaving 3 bases unmatched. Germline V CDR1 and CDR2: MGHDK, SYGVNS. The CDR3 covers 16 residues. This CDR3 is CASSELSSGSYNEQFF. In nucleotides, the CDR3 is TGTGCCAGCAGTGAATTATCTAGCGGGTCCTACAATGAGCAGTTCTTC.

The chain employs TRBV7-9 and TRBJ1-4; D may be TRBD1 (5 bases). Germline loops: CDR1 SEHNR, CDR2 FQNEAQ (reference sequence). V was trimmed by 0 bases and J by 0 bases, leaving 8 bases between them. The CDR3 is 16 residues long. CDR3 region: CASSLAGTTTNEKLFF. The CDR3 DNA is TGTGCCAGCAGCTTAGCTGGGACTACAACTAATGAAAAACTGTTTTTT.

The rearrangement uses TRBV30 and TRBJ1-2; TRBD1 aligns across 7 bases. The CDR3 consists of 13 residues. The junction had 3 bases not matched to a gene; V was cut back by 1 base and J by 4 bases. Looked up from germline, CDR1 is GTSNPN and CDR2 is SVGIG (reference sequence). CDR3 in DNA: TGTGCCTGGAGTGACAGGGGCACCTATGGCTACACCTTC. This translates into CAWSDRGTYGYTF.

V usage is TRBV19 and J usage is TRBJ2-7; the D is unclear. CDR3 length: 13 residues. Per the germline V gene, CDR1 is LNHDA and CDR2 is SQIVND (reference sequence). V shed 3 bases and J shed 5 bases, with 11 bases lying between them. CDR3 loop: CASSITRKDEQYF. In nucleotides, the CDR3 is TGTGCCAGTAGTATTACCAGGAAGGACGAGCAGTACTTC.

In the case of this clone: The same CDR3 also results from other DNA sequences found in this sample. Here the CDR3 DNA reads TGTGCCAGCAGCTTATCAGGGCAGAGCACAGATACGCAGTATTTT. Protein sequence: CASSLSGQSTDTQYF. The V and J genes are TRBV7-9 and TRBJ2-3; tentative D call: TRBD1 (5 bases). In germline, CDR1 is SEHNR, CDR2 FQNEAQ (reference sequence). The V gene lost 2 bases and the J gene lost 0 bases, with 9 bases spanning the gap. The CDR3 is 15 amino acids.

This clone was seen a single time. The V call is TRBV11-2, the J call TRBJ2-7; no definite D call. This CDR3 has 12 residues. Germline lookup yields CDR1 SGHAT and CDR2 FQNNGV. The V and J ends lost 0 bases and 9 bases respectively, with 9 bases between them. CDR3 protein: CASSLDITAQYF. CDR3 coding DNA: TGTGCCAGCAGCTTAGATATTACAGCGCAGTACTTC.

V is TRBV6-1 and J is TRBJ1-2; 7 nucleotides agree with TRBD1. This CDR3 region has 13 residues. Germline assignment: CDR1 MNHNS and CDR2 SASEGT. Trimming took 5 bases from V and 5 from J; bases not matched to a gene: 5. The CDR3 region has the DNA TGTGCCAGCAGTACCGGGACAGAGTATGGCTACACCTTC. This encodes CASSTGTEYGYTF.

This chain links TRBV4-3 with TRBJ2-7; 7 bases match TRBD2. With V trimmed by 4 bases and J by 0 bases, 9 bases remained unmatched. Germline V gives CDR1 LGHNA, CDR2 YSLEER. CDR3 length: 16 residues. This CDR3 is CASSRMLAESSYEQYF. The CDR3 bases are TGCGCCAGCAGCCGCATGCTAGCGGAGAGCTCCTACGAGCAGTACTTC.

V gene TRBV27 combines with J gene TRBJ1-1; D is undetermined. The CDR3 sequence is 16 residues long. V was cut by 0 bases and J by 0 bases, with 11 bases left in between. Germline values: CDR1 MNHEY, CDR2 SMNVEV (reference sequence). CDR3: CASSLSSNPMNTEAFF. CDR3 sequence (DNA): TGTGCCAGCAGTTTATCGTCCAATCCAATGAACACTGAAGCTTTCTTT.

Concerning this clone itself: Other DNA variants within this sample encode the same CDR3. The V call is TRBV7-2, the J call TRBJ2-7; the D gene is possibly TRBD2 (6 bases). This CDR3 is 12 amino acids long. V was shortened by 4 bases and J by 7 bases, with 11 bases between the two germline ends. The germline CDR1 and CDR2 sequences are SGHTA and FQGNSA. CDR3 nucleotides: TGTGCCAGCAGCTCGCCGGGGAGGGAGCAGTACTTC. Residues: CASSSPGREQYF.

The chain joins TRBV18 to TRBJ2-7; 10 bases agree with TRBD2. The CDR3 extends over 16 amino acids. Looked up from germline, CDR1 is KGHSH and CDR2 is LQKENI. The trim removed 4 bases at V and 7 bases at J, leaving 13 bases unmatched. CDR3 amino acids: CASSHFTSGEGREQYF. CDR3 DNA: TGTGCCAGCTCACACTTCACTAGCGGGGAGGGGAGAGAGCAGTACTTC.

The V gene is TRBV6-5, the J gene TRBJ2-7, with 7 positions matching TRBD1. This CDR3 has 14 residues. With V trimmed by 5 bases and J by 3 bases, 7 bases remained unmatched. Germline lookup yields CDR1 MNHEY and CDR2 SVGAGI. The CDR3 nucleotides are TGTGCCAGCAGTCTAAACCGGGACAGCTACGAGCAGTACTTC. It is translated as CASSLNRDSYEQYF.

V and J are TRBV5-1 and TRBJ2-2; TRBD2 matches at 7 bases. CDR1 and CDR2 from the germline V gene are SGHRS and YFSETQ. CDR3 size: 19 residues. The J segment lost 1 base and the V segment lost 2 bases, leaving 14 bases of the junction unmatched. CDR3 in amino acids: CASSFHGPAGYLNTGELFF. DNA for the CDR3: TGCGCCAGCAGCTTTCATGGGCCAGCGGGATATCTGAACACCGGGGAGCTGTTTTTT. Full variable domain (outside the CDR3, taken from reference TRBV5-1 and TRBJ2-2): KAGVTQTPRYLIKTRGQQVTLSCSPISGHRSVSWYQQTPGQGLQFLFEYFSETQRNKGNFPGRFSGRQFSNSRSEMNVSTLELGDSALYLCASSFHGPAGYLNTGELFFGEGSRLTVL.

This chain connects TRBV27 to TRBJ1-2, with D tentatively TRBD1 (6 bases). The CDR3 sequence is 16 residues long. Looked up from germline, CDR1 is MNHEY and CDR2 is SMNVEV (reference sequence). The V and J ends lost 5 bases and 5 bases respectively, with 21 bases between them. DNA for the CDR3: TGTGCCAGCAGTAGAGGGGGACGCCAAACCTCTTATGGCTACACCTTC. It yields the protein CASSRGGRQTSYGYTF.

This clone was counted only a few times. In the same sample, other DNA sequences code for this CDR3. The chain has TRBV30 and TRBJ2-1, with D perhaps TRBD2 (6 bases). V was pared by 2 bases and J by 4 bases, with 6 bases between. This CDR3 has 12 amino acids. Germline V gene lookup returns CDR1 GTSNPN and CDR2 SVGIG (reference sequence). CDR3 nucleotide sequence: TGTGCCTGGAGTCGGGGGTACAATGAGCAGTTCTTC. Residues: CAWSRGYNEQFF.

CDR3 bases: TGTGCCATCGTACCGACAGGGAGAGACCAGCCCCAGCATTTT. Translation gives CAIVPTGRDQPQHF. This sequence joins TRBV6-1 and TRBJ1-5, with 7 bases fitting TRBD1. In germline, CDR1 is MNHNS, CDR2 SASEGT. Trimming cost V 10 bases and J 7 bases; bases outside gene matches: 13. The CDR3 is made up of 14 amino acids.

The chain uses TRBV6-5 and TRBJ1-2; 8 bases are a match to TRBD1. CDR3 length: 14 residues. Germline values: CDR1 MNHEY, CDR2 SVGAGI. The ends lost 6 bases at V and 8 bases at J; junction bases unmatched: 11. The CDR3 protein is CASSDRDRLNGYTF. Written as DNA, the CDR3 is TGTGCCAGCAGCGATCGGGACAGGCTGAACGGCTACACCTTC.